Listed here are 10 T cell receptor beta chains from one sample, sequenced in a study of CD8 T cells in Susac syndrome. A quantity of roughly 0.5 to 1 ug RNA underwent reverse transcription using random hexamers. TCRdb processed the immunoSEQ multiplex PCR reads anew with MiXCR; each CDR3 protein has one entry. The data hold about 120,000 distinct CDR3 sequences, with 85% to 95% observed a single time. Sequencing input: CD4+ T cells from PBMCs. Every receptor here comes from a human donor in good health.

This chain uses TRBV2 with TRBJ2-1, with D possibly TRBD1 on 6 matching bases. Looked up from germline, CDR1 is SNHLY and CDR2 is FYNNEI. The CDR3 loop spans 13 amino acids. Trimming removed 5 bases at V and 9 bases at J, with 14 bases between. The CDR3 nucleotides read TGTGCCAGCAGTCCACCGCGACAGGCTGAGCAGTTCTTC. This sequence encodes CASSPPRQAEQFF.

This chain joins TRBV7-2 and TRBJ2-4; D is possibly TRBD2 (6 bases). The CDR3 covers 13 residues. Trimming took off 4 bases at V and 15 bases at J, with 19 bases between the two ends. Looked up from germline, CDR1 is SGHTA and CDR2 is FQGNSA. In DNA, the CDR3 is TGTGCCAGCAGCTCGCTCGGCGGGACGGGTGTGTACTTC. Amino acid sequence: CASSSLGGTGVYF.

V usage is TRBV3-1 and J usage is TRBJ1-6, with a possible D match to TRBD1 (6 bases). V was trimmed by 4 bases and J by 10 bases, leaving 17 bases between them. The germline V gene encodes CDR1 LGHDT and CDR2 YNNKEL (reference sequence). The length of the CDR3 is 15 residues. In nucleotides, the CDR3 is TGTGCCAGCAGCCTCACGGACAGTGGTGGATCACCCCTCCACTTT. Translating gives CASSLTDSGGSPLHF. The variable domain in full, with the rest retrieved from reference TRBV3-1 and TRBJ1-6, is DTAVSQTPKYLVTQMGNDKSIKCEQNLGHDTMYWYKQDSKKFLKIMFSYNNKELIINETVPNRFSPKSPDKAHLNLHINSLELGDSAVYFCASSLTDSGGSPLHFGNGTRLTVT.

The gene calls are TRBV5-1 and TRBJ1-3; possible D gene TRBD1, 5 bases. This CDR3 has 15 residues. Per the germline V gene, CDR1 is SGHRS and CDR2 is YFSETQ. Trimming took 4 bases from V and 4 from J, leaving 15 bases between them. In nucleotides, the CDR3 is TGCGCCAGCAGCAGGGGCCCCGAGCCAGGAAACACCATATATTTT. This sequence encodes CASSRGPEPGNTIYF.

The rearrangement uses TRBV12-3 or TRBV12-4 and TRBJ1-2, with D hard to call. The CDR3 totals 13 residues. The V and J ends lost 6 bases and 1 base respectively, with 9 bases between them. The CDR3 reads CASRGTGNYGYTF. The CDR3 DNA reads TGTGCCAGCAGGGGCACTGGTAACTATGGCTACACCTTC.

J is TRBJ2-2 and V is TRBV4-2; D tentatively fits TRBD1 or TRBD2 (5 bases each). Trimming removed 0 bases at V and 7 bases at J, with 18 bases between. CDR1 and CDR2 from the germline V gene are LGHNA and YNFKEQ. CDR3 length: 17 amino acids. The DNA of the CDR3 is TGTGCCAGCAGCCAAGATGGGACGGTAGGGGCGGACGGGGAGCTGTTTTTT. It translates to CASSQDGTVGADGELFF.

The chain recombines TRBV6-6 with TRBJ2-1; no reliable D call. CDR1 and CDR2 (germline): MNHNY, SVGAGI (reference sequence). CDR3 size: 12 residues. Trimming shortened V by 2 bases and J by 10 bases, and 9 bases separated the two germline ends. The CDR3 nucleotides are TGTGCCAGCAGTTACCCCCCCGGGGAGCAGTTCTTC. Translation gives CASSYPPGEQFF.

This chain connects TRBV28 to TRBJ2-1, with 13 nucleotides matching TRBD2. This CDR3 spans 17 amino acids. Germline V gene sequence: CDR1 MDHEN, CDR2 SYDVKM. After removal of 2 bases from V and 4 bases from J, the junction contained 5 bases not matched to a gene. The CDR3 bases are TGTGCCAGCAGTTTAGGACTAGCGGGAGAGGGGTACAATGAGCAGTTCTTC. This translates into CASSLGLAGEGYNEQFF.

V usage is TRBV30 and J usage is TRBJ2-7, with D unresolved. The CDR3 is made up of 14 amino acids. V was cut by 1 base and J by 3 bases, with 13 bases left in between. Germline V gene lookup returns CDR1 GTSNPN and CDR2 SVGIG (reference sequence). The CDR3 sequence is CAWSAWKGFYEQYF. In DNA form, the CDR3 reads TGTGCCTGGAGTGCATGGAAGGGTTTCTACGAGCAGTACTTC. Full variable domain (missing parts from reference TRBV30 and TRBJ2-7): SQTIHQWPATLVQPVGSPLSLECTVEGTSNPNLYWYRQAAGRGLQLLFYSVGIGQISSEVPQNLSASRPQDRQFILSSKKLLLSDSGFYLCAWSAWKGFYEQYFGPGTRLTVT.

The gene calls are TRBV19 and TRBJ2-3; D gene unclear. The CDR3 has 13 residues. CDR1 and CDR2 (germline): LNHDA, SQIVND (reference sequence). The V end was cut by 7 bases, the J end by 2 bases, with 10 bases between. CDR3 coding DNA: TGTGCCAGTAACCCCAGAATCACAGATACGCAGTATTTT. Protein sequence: CASNPRITDTQYF.